The 8 T cell receptor beta chains presented below share a single source sample, sequenced in a study of cytomegalovirus exposure and HLA in healthy donors. PCR used 60 Vbeta primers and 13 Jbeta primers. The data were produced by immunoSEQ multiplex PCR, yet TCRdb's version contains in-frame clones alone and is incomplete. Its clone listing holds about 130,000 clones. The specimen sequenced was PBMCs. The receptors were sampled from a woman in her fifties or sixties in good health and CMV-seronegative.

The chain recombines TRBV7-9 with TRBJ1-1; the match to TRBD1 covers 7 bases. The CDR3 extends over 14 amino acids. CDR1 and CDR2 (germline): SEHNR, FQNEAQ (reference sequence). V dropped 7 bases and J dropped 1; count of bases not matched to a gene: 6. CDR3 loop: CASKSDRENTEAFF. Here the CDR3 DNA reads TGTGCCAGCAAATCCGACAGGGAGAACACTGAAGCTTTCTTT.

The chain is built from TRBV7-8 and TRBJ2-2, with D possibly TRBD1 on 6 matching bases. With 8 bases removed from V and 2 bases from J, the gap between germline ends came to 15 bases. The length of the CDR3 is 15 residues. In germline, CDR1 is SGHVS, CDR2 FQNEAQ. CDR3 nucleotide sequence: TGTGCCAGCCTCGCAGGGGCCTTTAACACCGGGGAGCTGTTTTTT. Encoded protein: CASLAGAFNTGELFF.

J is TRBJ1-2 and V is TRBV5-1, with 9 bases identical to TRBD1. Germline-derived CDR1 and CDR2 are SGHRS and YFSETQ. V lost 0 bases and J lost 7; bases outside the gene matches: 4. The CDR3 covers 14 residues. The CDR3 loop is CASSLEGQGSGYTF. CDR3 sequence (DNA): TGCGCCAGCAGCTTGGAGGGACAGGGCTCTGGCTACACCTTC.

This chain links TRBV27 with TRBJ2-2; no reliable D call. The V gene's germline CDR1 is MNHEY and CDR2 SMNVEV (reference sequence). The CDR3 consists of 12 residues. V lost 6 bases and J lost 6, with 8 bases in between. The CDR3 sequence is CASSPRPGELFF. CDR3 sequence (DNA): TGTGCCAGCAGCCCTCGTCCCGGGGAGCTGTTTTTT.

The chain carries TRBV2 and TRBJ2-2, with TRBD1 matching over 8 bases. The V and J ends lost 8 bases and 3 bases, in that order; junction bases with no gene match: 8. CDR1 is SNHLY, CDR2 FYNNEI, per germline. The CDR3 spans 15 residues. Written as DNA, the CDR3 is TGTGCCAGCGCCCCGGGACAGGTCCACACCGGGGAGCTGTTTTTT. Its protein is CASAPGQVHTGELFF.

CDR3: CASSQNVWWQGSSGANVLTF. The CDR3 coding sequence is TGTGCCAGCAGCCAAAACGTTTGGTGGCAGGGTAGCTCTGGGGCCAACGTCCTGACTTTC. V and J are TRBV7-3 and TRBJ2-6; D might be TRBD1 (5 bases). CDR3 length: 20 residues. Trimming took 5 bases from V and 0 from J, leaving 23 bases between them. CDR1 and CDR2 (germline): SGHTA, FQGTGA.

The CDR3 region is CASSIRGGKTDTQYF. The CDR3 DNA follows: TGTGCCAGCAGTATTCGGGGGGGGAAAACAGATACGCAGTATTTT. The chain uses TRBV27 and TRBJ2-3; 8 bases are shared with TRBD2. The CDR3 sequence is 15 residues long. The V gene end was trimmed by 5 bases and the J gene end by 3 bases; junction bases not matched to a gene: 7. Germline CDR1 reads MNHEY; CDR2 reads SMNVEV (reference sequence).

This rearrangement joins TRBV7-2 to TRBJ1-5; 10 nucleotides agree with TRBD1. The CDR3 runs 16 residues. Germline CDR1 reads SGHTA; CDR2 reads FQGNSA. V lost 0 bases, J lost 3 bases, and 2 bases stayed unmatched. The CDR3 nucleotides are TGTGCCAGCAGCTTAGCGGGGACAGGGGTCAATCAGCCCCAGCATTTT. Translated: CASSLAGTGVNQPQHF.